Shown below are 8 T cell receptor beta chains from a single sample sequenced in a study of shared clonotypes between healthy human individuals. The repertoire was sequenced with immunoSEQ multiplex PCR; TCRdb's copy has only in-frame clones and lacks some. Seen here are hundreds of thousands of clones, about 91% observed once, and the top ten hold 24%. CD45RO negativity and positive selection for CCR7 defined naive CD8 cells, a population that excluded terminally differentiated effector memory CD45RA+ cells. Source material: naive CD8+ T cells sorted from blood. These receptor sequences come from a man aged 25 to 40 in good health.

The V call is TRBV5-4, the J call TRBJ1-3; D is undetermined. The V gene lost 4 bases and the J gene lost 7 bases, with 18 bases spanning the gap. The CDR3 spans 15 residues. Germline CDR1 is SGHNT and CDR2 is YYREEE (reference sequence). The CDR3 coding sequence is TGTGCCAGCAGCCCCGAGATCGGACTGGGGAACACCATATATTTT. Protein sequence: CASSPEIGLGNTIYF.

This chain uses TRBV10-1 with TRBJ2-2, with 7 bases matching TRBD1. Unmatched junction bases numbered 7, after V lost 3 bases and J lost 0 bases. This CDR3 is built from 17 residues. Germline lookup yields CDR1 WNHNN and CDR2 SYGVQD (reference sequence). In nucleotides, the CDR3 is TGCGCCAGCAGTGACTCACCGGACAGGTCGAACACCGGGGAGCTGTTTTTT. Its translation: CASSDSPDRSNTGELFF.

The rearrangement uses TRBV9 and TRBJ2-1; 8 bases fit TRBD2. This CDR3 has 16 residues. Germline CDR1 is SGDLS and CDR2 is YYNGEE. The trim removed 3 bases at V and 7 bases at J, leaving 12 bases unmatched. The CDR3, as DNA: TGTGCCAGCAGCGCCCCCCGGGAGGGCCTCAGAAATGAGCAGTTCTTC. The encoded protein is CASSAPREGLRNEQFF.

The chain couples TRBV13 to TRBJ2-7, with 11 bases lining up with TRBD2. The junction had 6 bases not matched to a gene; V was cut back by 4 bases and J by 7 bases. The germline gives CDR1 PRHDT, CDR2 FYEKMQ (reference sequence). This CDR3 spans 14 amino acids. The CDR3: CASSSQGLAEEQYF. Here the CDR3 DNA reads TGTGCCAGCAGCTCCCAGGGACTAGCGGAAGAGCAGTACTTC.

About this clone itself: Other DNA sequences in this specimen translate into the identical CDR3. The V and J genes are TRBV4-1 and TRBJ2-3; D gene unclear. With 0 bases removed from V and 1 base from J, the gap between germline ends came to 5 bases. This CDR3 comprises 14 residues. The V gene's germline CDR1 is MGHRA and CDR2 YSYEKL. The DNA for the CDR3 is TGCGCCAGCAGCCAAGATACCGGCACAGATACGCAGTATTTT. As protein: CASSQDTGTDTQYF.

In nucleotides, the CDR3 is TGTGCCAGCAGCCGTCCCCGGGACGGAGACAGCACAGATACGCAGTATTTT. Protein: CASSRPRDGDSTDTQYF. The V and J genes are TRBV7-9 and TRBJ2-3; D tentatively reads TRBD1 or TRBD2 (5 bases each). The CDR3 is 17 residues long. The germline V gene encodes CDR1 SEHNR and CDR2 FQNEAQ (reference sequence). V was pared by 5 bases and J by 0 bases, with 18 bases between.

V usage is TRBV7-2 and J usage is TRBJ2-7; 8 bases fit TRBD2. The CDR3 runs 15 residues. Per germline, CDR1 SGHTA and CDR2 FQGNSA. V was clipped by 1 base and J by 3 bases; unmatched bases: 5. The CDR3 loop is CASSLEGGRNYEQYF. The CDR3 DNA reads as TGTGCCAGCAGCTTAGAAGGCGGGAGGAACTACGAGCAGTACTTC.

V usage is TRBV7-2 and J usage is TRBJ2-7, with a tentative D call TRBD2 (5 bases). Germline loops: CDR1 SGHTA, CDR2 FQGNSA. CDR3 length: 13 residues. The V and J ends lost 5 bases and 2 bases respectively, with 10 bases between them. This CDR3 is CASSETGAYEQYF. CDR3 in DNA: TGTGCCAGCAGCGAAACCGGGGCCTACGAGCAGTACTTC. The full variable domain, completed using reference TRBV7-2 and TRBJ2-7, is GAGVSQSPSNKVTEKGKDVELRCDPISGHTALYWYRQSLGQGLEFLIYFQGNSAPDKSGLPSDRFSAERTGGSVSTLTIQRTQQEDSAVYLCASSETGAYEQYFGPGTRLTVT.